What follows are 20 T cell receptor beta chains derived from one specimen sequenced in a study of CD8 T cells in ankylosing spondylitis. General study findings and limits: A TCR beta motif made of fewer than 10 highly homologous variants seemed typical of ankylosing spondylitis blood.

TCRdb re-called the 5' RACE reads through MiXCR, storing one row per CDR3 protein. The profile covers about 510,000 distinct CDR3 sequences, with approximately 5% appearing a single time and 3% to 4.5% taken by the ten largest. Their target antigens are unknown. The sequenced material came from blood, either unsorted or a sorted T cell fraction (not recorded which). The receptors originated from a male donor with ankylosing spondylitis.

The rearrangement uses TRBV5-1 and TRBJ2-2, with 13 bases aligning to TRBD2. The CDR3 has 17 amino acids. Germline V gene sequence: CDR1 SGHRS, CDR2 YFSETQ. Germline trimming cut 5 bases from V and 5 bases from J; bases unmatched to any gene: 9. The CDR3 DNA follows: TGCGCCAGCAGACCCCGTACTAGCGGGGGGGAAACCGGGGAGCTGTTTTTT. It encodes CASRPRTSGGETGELFF.

This clonotype showed up many times. This rearrangement joins TRBV28 to TRBJ2-7; D gene ambiguous. The CDR3 covers 12 residues. CDR1 and CDR2 (germline): MDHEN, SYDVKM. The germline V and J ends were trimmed by 8 bases and 3 bases, with 11 bases remaining between them. CDR3 residues: CASAPAVYEQYF. The CDR3 region has the DNA TGTGCCAGCGCCCCGGCAGTCTACGAGCAGTACTTC.

This clonotype was counted ten times or more. The genes are TRBV6-1 and TRBJ1-1; 8 bases map to TRBD1. J lost 4 bases, V lost 8 bases, and 21 bases had no gene match. The CDR3 is 18 residues long. CDR1 and CDR2 (germline): MNHNS, SASEGT. The CDR3 nucleotides are TGTGCCAGCGGACGACGGTGGTCAGGGGGCGGATTCGGCACTGAAGCTTTCTTT. Protein: CASGRRWSGGGFGTEAFF.

Ten or more counts support this clonotype. V and J are TRBV20-1 and TRBJ1-2; D call uncertain. The V gene lost 5 bases and the J gene lost 1 base, with 8 bases spanning the gap. The CDR3 has 12 amino acids. Germline CDR1 reads DFQATT; CDR2 reads SNEGSKA (reference sequence). The CDR3 region is CSALLRNYGYTF. The CDR3 DNA reads TGCAGTGCTCTCCTCCGTAACTATGGCTACACCTTC.

There are many counts of this clonotype. The V gene is TRBV7-8, the J gene TRBJ2-5; 7 nucleotides align to TRBD1. The CDR3 consists of 13 residues. CDR1 is SGHVS and CDR2 is FQNEAQ in the germline V gene. V trimming: 5 bases; J trimming: 3 bases; junction bases outside the gene matches: 3. CDR3 nucleotide sequence: TGTGCCAGCAGCGTCGACAGGGAAGAGACCCAGTACTTC. This encodes CASSVDREETQYF.

This clonotype came up many times. The CDR3 sequence: CASSALAARRNEQFF. The CDR3 region has the DNA TGTGCCAGCAGCGCCCTAGCGGCCCGAAGGAATGAGCAGTTCTTC. This chain connects TRBV7-2 to TRBJ2-1; 7 nucleotides match TRBD2. V shed 5 bases and J 7 bases; nucleotides not matched to a gene: 11. CDR1 is SGHTA, CDR2 FQGNSA, per germline. This CDR3 has 15 residues.

This clonotype was found many times. V is TRBV29-1 and J is TRBJ2-5; the D gene is possibly TRBD2 (5 bases). The CDR3 length is 13 residues. The germline V gene has CDR1 SQVTM and CDR2 ANQGSEA. V was pared by 5 bases and J by 5 bases, with 15 bases between. CDR3 residues: CSVLRGFGETQYF. The DNA of the CDR3 is TGCAGCGTTCTTCGGGGATTCGGGGAGACCCAGTACTTC.

Ten or more counts support this clonotype. The chain combines TRBV4-3 with TRBJ1-1; D is ambiguous. The CDR3 length is 14 residues. The V end lost 1 base, the J end lost 4 bases, and 10 bases lay between the germline ends. Germline CDR1 LGHNA, CDR2 YSLEER. The DNA of the CDR3 is TGCGCCAGCAGCCAAGGGATAGAGGGCACTGAAGCTTTCTTT. Its protein is CASSQGIEGTEAFF.

This clonotype was found many times. The V call is TRBV9, the J call TRBJ2-3; 7 bases are a match to TRBD2. Germline lookup yields CDR1 SGDLS and CDR2 YYNGEE. Germline trimming cut 0 bases from V and 0 bases from J; bases unmatched to any gene: 1. The CDR3 totals 15 residues. The CDR3 is CASSVEAGSTDTQYF. In DNA, the CDR3 is TGTGCCAGCAGCGTAGAAGCGGGGAGCACAGATACGCAGTATTTT.

The chain recombines TRBV4-3 with TRBJ2-5; TRBD2 might be the D (6 bases). The CDR3 contains 14 residues. V lost 4 bases to trimming and J lost 4 bases, with 13 bases between them. The germline V gene has CDR1 LGHNA and CDR2 YSLEER. The CDR3 DNA is TGCGCCAGCAGCCGGCAGGAGGGCATAGAGACCCAGTACTTC. Translated: CASSRQEGIETQYF.

This clonotype was seen at least ten times. This CDR3 is CASSYRYSAGNTIYF. For the CDR3, the DNA is TGTGCCAGCAGTTACAGGTACTCGGCTGGAAACACCATATATTTT. The chain has TRBV6-2 or TRBV6-3 and TRBJ1-3, with unresolved D. This CDR3 contains 15 residues. The germline V gene has CDR1 MNHEY and CDR2 SVGEGT. Trimming pared 2 bases from V and 2 bases from J, leaving 10 bases between.

In its sample, this clonotype was seen a few times. The chain links TRBV11-2 to TRBJ2-7, with 10 bases that match TRBD2. With V trimmed by 5 bases and J by 4 bases, 5 bases remained unmatched. The CDR3 runs to 14 residues. Germline V lookup: CDR1 SGHAT, CDR2 FQNNGV. CDR3 region: CASSLLAGFYEQYF. CDR3 nucleotides: TGTGCCAGCAGCCTACTAGCGGGGTTTTACGAGCAGTACTTC. Filled out from reference TRBV11-2 and TRBJ2-7, the complete variable domain reads EAGVAQSPRYKIIEKRQSVAFWCNPISGHATLYWYQQILGQGPKLLIQFQNNGVVDDSQLPKDRFSAERLKGVDSTLKIQPAKLEDSAVYLCASSLLAGFYEQYFGPGTRLTVT.

The V and J genes are TRBV7-2 and TRBJ2-7; no clear D. Germline loops: CDR1 SGHTA, CDR2 FQGNSA. The ends were cut back, 3 bases at V and 6 bases at J, with 12 bases in the middle. This CDR3 has 13 amino acids. The CDR3 sequence: CASSFERVAEQYF. As DNA, the CDR3 is TGTGCCAGCAGCTTCGAACGGGTCGCCGAGCAGTACTTC.

This clonotype was counted ten times or more. The chain uses TRBV20-1 and TRBJ2-7, with 15 bases matching TRBD2. V trimming: 3 bases; J trimming: 0 bases; junction bases outside the gene matches: 6. This CDR3 is built from 17 residues. Germline values: CDR1 DFQATT, CDR2 SNEGSKA (reference sequence). The DNA of the CDR3 is TGCAGTGCTAGGGGGACTAGCGGGAGGAAGAGCTCCTACGAGCAGTACTTC. Protein: CSARGTSGRKSSYEQYF.

This clonotype was detected many times. The chain recombines TRBV2 with TRBJ2-2, with 9 nucleotides matching TRBD2. Germline CDR1 reads SNHLY; CDR2 reads FYNNEI. Trimming took 10 bases from V and 3 from J; bases not matched to a gene: 6. The CDR3 extends over 14 amino acids. The CDR3 reads CAISLAGHTGELFF. The CDR3 nucleotides are TGTGCCATCTCCCTAGCGGGGCACACCGGGGAGCTGTTTTTT. Filled out from reference TRBV2 and TRBJ2-2, the complete variable domain reads EPEVTQTPSHQVTQMGQEVILRCVPISNHLYFYWYRQILGQKVEFLVSFYNNEISEKSEIFDDQFSVERPDGSNFTLKIRSTKLEDSAMYFCAISLAGHTGELFFGEGSRLTVL.

The rearrangement joins TRBV20-1 to TRBJ2-1, with a weak D call TRBD2 (6 bases). From germline, CDR1 is DFQATT and CDR2 SNEGSKA (reference sequence). This CDR3 region has 14 residues. This CDR3 is CCSSLAAGYNEQFF. The DNA of the CDR3 is TGCTGCTCGAGCCTGGCAGCGGGCTACAATGAGCAGTTCTTC.

This clonotype appeared a few times. V is TRBV7-2 and J is TRBJ1-1; D remains ambiguous. Germline V gives CDR1 SGHTA, CDR2 FQGNSA. The length of the CDR3 is 14 residues. Between the trimmed V and J ends, which lost 5 bases and 5 bases, there was a span of 15 bases. CDR3 DNA: TGTGCCAGCAGCCCCACGCGGGCGAGGACTGAAGCTTTCTTT. This codes for CASSPTRARTEAFF.

This CDR3 is CASSLGWSTNEKLFF. DNA for the CDR3: TGCGCCAGCAGCTTGGGTTGGTCAACTAATGAAAAACTGTTTTTT. The genes are TRBV5-1 and TRBJ1-4; D unclear. There are 15 residues in the CDR3. V lost 0 bases and J 0 bases, leaving 6 bases between the germline ends. Germline V CDR1 and CDR2: SGHRS, YFSETQ. The full variable domain, with the rest looked up from reference TRBV5-1 and TRBJ1-4, is KAGVTQTPRYLIKTRGQQVTLSCSPISGHRSVSWYQQTPGQGLQFLFEYFSETQRNKGNFPGRFSGRQFSNSRSEMNVSTLELGDSALYLCASSLGWSTNEKLFFGSGTQLSVL.

This clonotype was seen at least ten times. The chain links TRBV7-2 to TRBJ1-2; 7 bases are shared with TRBD1. V was clipped by 5 bases and J by 0 bases; unmatched bases: 12. This CDR3 is 17 amino acids long. In germline, CDR1 is SGHTA, CDR2 FQGNSA. This chain's CDR3 is CASSQLPPGQTNYGYTF. DNA for the CDR3: TGTGCCAGCAGCCAACTCCCCCCGGGACAGACTAACTATGGCTACACCTTC.

This clonotype was detected ten times or more. The chain has TRBV5-1 and TRBJ2-4; no clear D gene. The length of the CDR3 is 14 residues. V lost 0 bases to trimming and J lost 0 bases, with 4 bases between them. Germline CDR1 is SGHRS and CDR2 is YFSETQ. The CDR3 DNA reads TGCGCCAGCAGCTTGGGGAAAGCCAAAAACATTCAGTACTTC. Translated, it gives CASSLGKAKNIQYF.